Listed below are T cell receptor beta chains from one sample, sequenced in a study of T-cell memory formation after mild COVID-19. TCRdb re-analysed the 5' RACE reads in MiXCR, keeping a single row per CDR3 protein. Of around 470,000 distinct CDR3 sequences listed, around 19% are singletons. Sequencing was carried out using PBMCs or a T cell subset sorted from them (not recorded which). These receptors were collected from an adult woman who had mild COVID-19 (a few samples of this study predate the infection). Cell type and time point are not known. The CDR3 runs from the conserved cysteine through the conserved F or W. A D gene is named only where the DNA matches it firmly. Not all rows give a size; the values are once, few, many and, for expanded clones, a class.

j_call	v_call	d_call	clone_size	cdr3_aa	cdr3_nt
TRBJ1-2	TRBV20-1	-	-	CSAVNYGYTF	TGCAGTGCCGTGAACTATGGCTACACCTTC
TRBJ1-3	TRBV10-3	-	-	CAISGEGNTIYF	TGTGCCATCAGTGGGGAAGGAAACACCATATATTTT
TRBJ2-3	TRBV4-2	TRBD2	many	CASSQAGGPTDTQYF	TGTGCCAGCAGCCAAGCGGGGGGGCCAACAGATACGCAGTATTTT
TRBJ1-5	TRBV21-1	-	few	CASSSCGTGDQPQHF	TGTGCCAGCAGCAGCTGCGGGACAGGGGACCAGCCCCAGCATTTT
TRBJ1-6	TRBV5-5	TRBD1	few	CASSLISGGNSPLHF	TGTGCCAGCAGCTTGATCTCAGGGGGGAACTCACCCCTCCACTTT
TRBJ1-3	TRBV12-3/TRBV12-4	-	-	CASSVPARSSGNTIYF	TGTGCCAGCAGTGTCCCGGCTCGCTCCTCTGGAAACACCATATATTTT
TRBJ2-1	TRBV5-1	TRBD2	-	CASSLAELAGTDEQFF	TGCGCCAGCAGCTTGGCCGAGCTAGCGGGGACTGATGAGCAGTTCTTC
TRBJ2-1	TRBV29-1	-	-	CSVDSSEQFF	TGCAGCGTCGACAGTTCCGAGCAGTTCTTC
TRBJ2-3	TRBV20-1	TRBD2	many	CSAIPSGRDTQYF	TGCAGTGCTATACCTAGCGGGAGAGATACGCAGTATTTT
TRBJ1-2	TRBV12-3/TRBV12-4	-	-	CASTPDGSYGYTF	TGTGCCAGCACCCCGGACGGATCCTATGGCTACACCTTC
TRBJ1-2	TRBV6-2/TRBV6-3	TRBD1	few	CASSKPVLDRGIYYGYTF	TGTGCCAGCAGCAAACCGGTACTGGACAGGGGGATTTACTATGGCTACACCTTC
TRBJ2-2	TRBV29-1	-	few	CSVEVNTGELFF	TGCAGCGTTGAAGTTAACACCGGGGAGCTGTTTTTT
TRBJ1-2	TRBV12-3/TRBV12-4	TRBD1	-	CASSLTGASGYTF	TGTGCCAGCAGTTTGACAGGGGCAAGCGGCTACACCTTC
TRBJ1-1	TRBV20-1	-	-	CSARVGDTVNTEAFF	TGCAGTGCTAGAGTTGGGGACACCGTGAACACTGAAGCTTTCTTT
TRBJ1-2	TRBV12-3/TRBV12-4	-	-	CASSFSPATVVSGYTF	TGTGCCAGCAGTTTTTCCCCCGCGACAGTTGTTAGTGGCTACACCTTC
TRBJ2-1	TRBV24-1	TRBD2	-	CATSDQGLAGGNNEQFF	TGTGCCACCAGTGATCAGGGACTAGCGGGAGGTAACAATGAGCAGTTCTTC
TRBJ2-3	TRBV5-1	TRBD1	-	CASSLDRGLGTDTQYF	TGCGCCAGCAGCTTGGACAGGGGGCTGGGCACAGATACGCAGTATTTT
TRBJ1-2	TRBV30	-	-	CAWSADSNYGYTF	TGTGCCTGGAGTGCTGACAGTAACTATGGCTACACCTTC
TRBJ2-5	TRBV12-3/TRBV12-4	TRBD2	-	CASSEPAGGLETQYF	TGTGCCAGCAGTGAGCCCGCGGGGGGGCTAGAGACCCAGTACTTC
TRBJ2-1	TRBV15	TRBD2	few	CATSEGLADNEQFF	TGTGCCACCAGCGAGGGACTAGCGGACAATGAGCAGTTCTTC
TRBJ2-2	TRBV3-1	-	few	CASSDQGIGELFF	TGTGCCAGCAGTGATCAGGGAATCGGGGAGCTGTTTTTT
TRBJ2-1	TRBV2	-	-	CATGEQNNEQFF	TGTGCCACAGGGGAACAGAACAATGAGCAGTTCTTC
TRBJ2-7	TRBV13	TRBD2	-	CASSSGRSYEQYF	TGTGCCAGCAGCAGCGGGAGATCTTACGAGCAGTACTTC
TRBJ2-6	TRBV2	-	-	CASSIGASGANVLTF	TGTGCCAGCAGTATAGGGGCCTCTGGGGCCAACGTCCTGACTTTC
TRBJ1-3	TRBV5-1	TRBD1	few	CASSLRQGAIGNTIYF	TGCGCCAGCAGCTTGCGTCAGGGGGCGATTGGAAACACCATATATTTT
TRBJ1-2	TRBV9	-	few	CASSVGGIGTNYGYTF	TGTGCCAGCAGCGTAGGCGGTATTGGAACCAACTATGGCTACACCTTC
TRBJ2-5	TRBV27	TRBD2	once	CASTWTSPWEGETQYF	TGTGCCAGCACTTGGACTAGCCCATGGGAGGGGGAGACCCAGTACTTC
TRBJ2-1	TRBV7-9	TRBD1	few	CASSLSLTGHEQFF	TGTGCCAGCAGCTTAAGCTTGACAGGGCACGAGCAGTTCTTC
TRBJ1-5	TRBV7-8	TRBD1	-	CASSLRPAGGKDNQPQHF	TGTGCCAGCAGCTTGCGCCCGGCAGGGGGCAAAGACAATCAGCCCCAGCATTTT
TRBJ2-2	TRBV6-2/TRBV6-3	TRBD2	-	CASSYTTGLAQTGELFF	TGTGCCAGCAGTTACACCACGGGACTAGCGCAGACCGGGGAGCTGTTTTTT
TRBJ1-2	TRBV7-2	-	-	CASSLGVSDYGYTF	TGTGCCAGCAGCTTAGGGGTTTCGGACTATGGCTACACCTTC
TRBJ2-2	TRBV7-9	TRBD2	-	CASSFSSGATGELFF	TGTGCCAGCAGCTTTTCTAGCGGAGCCACCGGGGAGCTGTTTTTT
TRBJ2-3	TRBV11-2	-	-	CASSQNRDTQYF	TGTGCCAGCAGCCAGAACAGGGACACGCAGTATTTT
TRBJ2-7	TRBV29-1	TRBD1	-	CSVEQGDSYEQYF	TGCAGCGTTGAGCAGGGGGACTCCTACGAGCAGTACTTC
TRBJ1-2	TRBV5-5	TRBD1	-	CASSNSGQPYGYTF	TGTGCCAGCAGTAATTCGGGACAGCCCTATGGCTACACCTTC
TRBJ2-1	TRBV7-8	TRBD2	few	CASSPRSGRPHNEQFF	TGTGCCAGCAGCCCGCGTAGCGGGAGGCCGCACAATGAGCAGTTCTTC
TRBJ1-1	TRBV29-1	-	-	CSGRTLNTEAFF	TGCAGCGGCCGGACGCTGAACACTGAAGCTTTCTTT
TRBJ2-4	TRBV20-1	-	few	CSAREPGVLKNIQYF	TGCAGTGCTAGAGAACCCGGGGTCTTAAAAAACATTCAGTACTTC
TRBJ2-7	TRBV12-3/TRBV12-4	TRBD2	-	CASSKRLAGGEQYF	TGTGCCAGCAGTAAGAGACTAGCTGGGGGAGAGCAGTACTTC
TRBJ2-3	TRBV4-1	-	-	CASSQDGTKGSDTQYF	TGCGCCAGCAGCCAAGATGGGACGAAGGGATCAGATACGCAGTATTTT
TRBJ1-1	TRBV7-9	-	-	CASSLLGPMNTEAFF	TGTGCCAGCAGCTTACTCGGTCCCATGAACACTGAAGCTTTCTTT
TRBJ2-5	TRBV9	TRBD2	few	CASSVGASGRQETQYF	TGTGCCAGCAGCGTAGGGGCTAGCGGACGTCAAGAGACCCAGTACTTC
TRBJ1-5	TRBV29-1	-	few	CSVESGGGQPQHF	TGCAGCGTTGAATCGGGGGGCGGTCAGCCCCAGCATTTT
TRBJ2-3	TRBV18	-	-	CASSPLRGTNTDTQYF	TGTGCCAGCTCCCCCCTTCGGGGCACGAACACAGATACGCAGTATTTT
TRBJ1-3	TRBV3-1	-	-	CASSQAVISGNTIYF	TGTGCCAGCAGCCAAGCCGTAATCTCTGGAAACACCATATATTTT
TRBJ1-1	TRBV6-4	TRBD1	-	CVPLPGQGAVDTEAFF	TGTGTCCCACTCCCCGGACAGGGGGCGGTGGACACTGAAGCTTTCTTT
TRBJ1-5	TRBV20-1	-	-	CSARPHNQPQHF	TGCAGTGCTAGGCCCCACAATCAGCCCCAGCATTTT
TRBJ2-3	TRBV2	-	-	CASSANEGSTRAQYF	TGTGCCAGCAGTGCAAATGAGGGTTCTACGCGGGCGCAGTATTTT
TRBJ2-7	TRBV25-1	TRBD1	few	CASSRDSPFYEQYF	TGTGCCAGCAGTAGGGACAGCCCCTTCTACGAGCAGTACTTC
TRBJ2-3	TRBV6-5	-	many	CASSYSSGSGILTDTQYF	TGTGCCAGCAGTTACTCGAGTGGTAGCGGAATCCTCACAGATACGCAGTATTTT
TRBJ1-6	TRBV7-9	-	many	CASSSGGSNNSPLHF	TGTGCCAGCAGCTCGGGTGGGTCGAATAATTCACCCCTCCACTTT
TRBJ2-1	TRBV12-3/TRBV12-4	-	-	CATSSQRARNEQFF	TGTGCCACAAGCAGTCAGCGGGCCAGGAATGAGCAGTTCTTC